The 10 T cell receptor beta chains given below trace back to one sample, sequenced in a study of cytomegalovirus exposure and HLA in healthy donors. With 60 Vbeta and 13 Jbeta primers, the PCR was carried out. TCRdb's copy holds only in-frame clones and misses some; the assay was immunoSEQ multiplex PCR. The table has roughly 150,000 clones, roughly 81% seen once. Material for sequencing was PBMCs. All receptors derive from a man aged 25-45 years in good health and CMV-seropositive.

This clone was seen a single time. The V gene is TRBV4-1, the J gene TRBJ2-5, with 8 bases matching TRBD2. Gene TRBJ2-7 matches the end of the DNA better, so the J call may be wrong. The CDR3 extends over 15 amino acids. Germline V CDR1 and CDR2: MGHRA, YSYEKL. Here the CDR3 reads CASSLLAGKAYEQYF. The CDR3 nucleotides read TGCGCCAGCAGCCTATTAGCGGGGAAGGCCTACGAGCAGTACTTC.

The J gene is TRBJ2-7, the V gene TRBV5-1, with 7 bases lining up with TRBD1. Trimming at V came to 5 bases and at J to 2 bases, leaving 4 bases not matched to a gene. CDR1 SGHRS and CDR2 YFSETQ come from the germline V gene. The CDR3 runs 13 residues. The CDR3 nucleotides read TGCGCCAGCAGTCCGACAGGGACCTACGAGCAGTACGTC. Its protein product is CASSPTGTYEQYV.

This clone has a single count. V gene TRBV18 combines with J gene TRBJ2-1; D is perhaps TRBD2 (5 bases). Germline V gives CDR1 KGHSH, CDR2 LQKENI. V gave up 3 bases and J gave up 3 bases, with 15 bases separating them. The CDR3 is 16 amino acids. The CDR3 DNA follows: TGTGCCAGCTCACCCCGTGGGGTAGCGAACTACAATGAGCAGTTCTTC. It translates to CASSPRGVANYNEQFF.

The chain employs TRBV11-2 and TRBJ1-1; D call uncertain. V lost 5 bases and J lost 1, with 8 bases in between. This CDR3 has 13 amino acids. Germline CDR1 reads SGHAT; CDR2 reads FQNNGV. The CDR3 nucleotides read TGTGCCAGCAGCCGCGACTGGAACACTGAAGCTTTCTTT. Protein sequence: CASSRDWNTEAFF.

On this clone: Other DNA sequences from this sample encode an identical CDR3 as well. This rearrangement joins TRBV27 to TRBJ1-3; a possible D gene is TRBD1 (6 bases). Trimming pared 6 bases from V and 3 bases from J, leaving 12 bases between. In germline, CDR1 is MNHEY, CDR2 SMNVEV (reference sequence). CDR3 length: 14 residues. CDR3 loop: CASSFNRDGNTIYF. The CDR3 DNA reads TGTGCCAGCAGCTTTAACAGGGATGGAAACACCATATATTTT.

The chain couples TRBV2 to TRBJ2-7, with a possible D match to TRBD1 (6 bases). The CDR3 covers 13 residues. Germline V CDR1 and CDR2: SNHLY, FYNNEI. V was shortened by 3 bases and J by 2 bases, with 8 bases between the two germline ends. The CDR3 spells CASSEQGTYEQYF. The DNA for the CDR3 is TGTGCCAGCAGTGAGCAGGGGACCTACGAGCAGTACTTC.

V gene TRBV5-1 combines with J gene TRBJ2-2, with 9 bases that match TRBD2. Germline V gene data show CDR1 as SGHRS and CDR2 as YFSETQ. The CDR3 is 16 amino acids. V shed 0 bases, J shed 1 base, and the junction held 1 base outside the gene matches. As DNA, the CDR3 is TGCGCCAGCAGCTTGGAAGCGGGAGGGAACACCGGGGAGCTGTTTTTT. This translates into CASSLEAGGNTGELFF.

This rearrangement joins TRBV27 to TRBJ2-4; 8 bases are a match to TRBD1. Germline V CDR1 and CDR2: MNHEY, SMNVEV (reference sequence). This CDR3 spans 14 amino acids. Germline trimming cut 4 bases from V and 7 bases from J; bases unmatched to any gene: 6. CDR3 nucleotides: TGTGCCAGCAGTTATGGACAGGGACCCAACATTCAGTACTTC. As protein: CASSYGQGPNIQYF.

The chain uses TRBV6-4 and TRBJ2-2; possible D gene TRBD2, 5 bases. CDR1 and CDR2 from the germline V gene are MRHNA and SNTAGT. The ends were cut back, 0 bases at V and 4 bases at J, with 9 bases in the middle. CDR3 length: 15 residues. CDR3 sequence: CASSDSGAATGELFF. For the CDR3, the DNA is TGTGCCAGCAGTGACTCTGGAGCGGCCACCGGGGAGCTGTTTTTT.

The rearrangement uses TRBV10-3 and TRBJ2-1; maybe TRBD2 (5 bases). Germline V gives CDR1 ENHRY, CDR2 SYGVKD. V was pared by 0 bases and J by 7 bases, with 16 bases between. The CDR3 runs 16 residues. The CDR3 loop reads CAISESGLADRNEQFF. The DNA for the CDR3 is TGTGCCATCAGTGAGTCGGGCCTAGCAGATAGGAATGAGCAGTTCTTC.